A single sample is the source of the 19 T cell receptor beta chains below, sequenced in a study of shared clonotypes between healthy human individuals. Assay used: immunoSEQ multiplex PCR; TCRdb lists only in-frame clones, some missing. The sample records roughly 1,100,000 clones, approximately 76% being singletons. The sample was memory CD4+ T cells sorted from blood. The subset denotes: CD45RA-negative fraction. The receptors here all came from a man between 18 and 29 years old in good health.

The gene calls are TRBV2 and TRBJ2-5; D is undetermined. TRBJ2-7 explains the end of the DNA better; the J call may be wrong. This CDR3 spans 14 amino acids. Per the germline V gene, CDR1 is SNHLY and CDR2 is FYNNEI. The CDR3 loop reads CASSDLPTVSEQYF. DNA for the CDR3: TGTGCCAGCAGTGACTTACCTACGGTCAGCGAGCAGTACTTC.

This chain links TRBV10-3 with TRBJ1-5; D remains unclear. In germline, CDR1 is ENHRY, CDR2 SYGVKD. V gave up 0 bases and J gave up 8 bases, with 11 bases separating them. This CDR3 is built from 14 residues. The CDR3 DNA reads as TGTGCCATCAGTGAGTCTGCAGGTATAGAGCCCCAGCATTTT. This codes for CAISESAGIEPQHF.

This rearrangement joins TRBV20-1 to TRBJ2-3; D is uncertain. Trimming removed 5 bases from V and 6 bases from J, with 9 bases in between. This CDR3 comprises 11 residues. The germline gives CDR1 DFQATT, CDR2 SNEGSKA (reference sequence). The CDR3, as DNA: TGCAGTGCTTTCAGAGCGGATACGCAGTATTTT. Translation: CSAFRADTQYF.

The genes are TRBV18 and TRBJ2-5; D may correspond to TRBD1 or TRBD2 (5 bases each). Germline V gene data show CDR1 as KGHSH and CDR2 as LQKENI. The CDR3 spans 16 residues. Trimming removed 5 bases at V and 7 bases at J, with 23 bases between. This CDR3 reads CASSVFPVGDGATQYF. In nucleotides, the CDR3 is TGTGCCAGCTCAGTATTTCCCGTGGGGGACGGGGCGACCCAGTACTTC.

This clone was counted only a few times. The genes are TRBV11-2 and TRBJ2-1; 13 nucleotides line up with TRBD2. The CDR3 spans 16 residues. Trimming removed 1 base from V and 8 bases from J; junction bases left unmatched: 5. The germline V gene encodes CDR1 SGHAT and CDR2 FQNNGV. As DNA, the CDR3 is TGTGCCAGCAGCTTAGGGACTAGCGGGGGAGTCTATGAGCAGTTCTTC. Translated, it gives CASSLGTSGGVYEQFF.

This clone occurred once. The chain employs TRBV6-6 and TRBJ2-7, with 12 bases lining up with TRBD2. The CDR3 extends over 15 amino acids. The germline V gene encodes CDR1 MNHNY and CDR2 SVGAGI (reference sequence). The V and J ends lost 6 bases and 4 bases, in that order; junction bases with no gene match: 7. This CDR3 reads CASSSLAGGSYEQYF. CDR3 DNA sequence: TGTGCCAGCAGCTCGCTAGCGGGGGGGTCGTACGAGCAGTACTTC.

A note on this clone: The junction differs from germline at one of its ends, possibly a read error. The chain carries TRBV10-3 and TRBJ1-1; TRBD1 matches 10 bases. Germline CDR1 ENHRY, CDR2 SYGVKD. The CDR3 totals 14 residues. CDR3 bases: TGTGCCAGCAGTGGGGACAGGGGCGACACTGAAGCTTTCTTT. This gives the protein CASSGDRGDTEAFF.

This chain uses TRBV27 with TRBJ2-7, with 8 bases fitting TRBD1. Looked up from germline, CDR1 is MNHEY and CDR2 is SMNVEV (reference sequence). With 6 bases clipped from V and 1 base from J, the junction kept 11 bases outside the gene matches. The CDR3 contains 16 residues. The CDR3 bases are TGTGCCAGCAGCGGGGACAGGCAAATGGTATCCTACGAGCAGTACTTC. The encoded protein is CASSGDRQMVSYEQYF.

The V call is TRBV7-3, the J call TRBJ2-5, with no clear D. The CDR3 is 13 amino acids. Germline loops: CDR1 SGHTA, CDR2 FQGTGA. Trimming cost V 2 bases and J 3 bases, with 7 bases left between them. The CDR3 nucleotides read TGTGCCAGCAGCTTACGCCCGGAAGAGACCCAGTACTTC. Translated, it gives CASSLRPEETQYF.

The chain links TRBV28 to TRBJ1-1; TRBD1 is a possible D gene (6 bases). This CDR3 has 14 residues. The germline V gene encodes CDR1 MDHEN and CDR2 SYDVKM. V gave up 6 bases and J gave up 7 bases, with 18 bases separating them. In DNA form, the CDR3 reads TGTGCCAGCAGCACTACGGGGGCATCAGTTGAAGCTTTCTTT. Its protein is CASSTTGASVEAFF.

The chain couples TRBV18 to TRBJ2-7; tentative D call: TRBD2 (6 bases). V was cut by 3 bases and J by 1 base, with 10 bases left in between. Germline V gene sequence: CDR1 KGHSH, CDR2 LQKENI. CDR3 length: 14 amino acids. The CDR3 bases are TGTGCCAGCTCACCCCGGGACTTATCCTACGAGCAGTACTTC. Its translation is CASSPRDLSYEQYF.

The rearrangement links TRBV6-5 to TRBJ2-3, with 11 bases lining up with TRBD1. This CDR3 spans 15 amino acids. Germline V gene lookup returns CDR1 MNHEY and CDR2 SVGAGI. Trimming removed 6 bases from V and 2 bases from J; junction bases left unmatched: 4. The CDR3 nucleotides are TGTGCCAGCAGCCAGGGACAGGGGGTCACAGATACGCAGTATTTT. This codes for CASSQGQGVTDTQYF.

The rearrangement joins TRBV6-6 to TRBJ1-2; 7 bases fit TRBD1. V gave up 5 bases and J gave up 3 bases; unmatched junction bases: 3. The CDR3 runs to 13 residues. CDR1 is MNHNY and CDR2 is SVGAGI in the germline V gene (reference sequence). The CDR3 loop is CASSHQGDYGYTF. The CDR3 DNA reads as TGTGCCAGCAGTCACCAGGGGGACTATGGCTACACCTTC.

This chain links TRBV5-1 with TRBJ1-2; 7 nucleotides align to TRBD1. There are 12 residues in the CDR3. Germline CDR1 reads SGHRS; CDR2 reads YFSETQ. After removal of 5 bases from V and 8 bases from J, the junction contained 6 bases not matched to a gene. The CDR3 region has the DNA TGCGCCAGCAGTGAGGGGGCGCGGGGCTACACCTTC. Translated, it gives CASSEGARGYTF.

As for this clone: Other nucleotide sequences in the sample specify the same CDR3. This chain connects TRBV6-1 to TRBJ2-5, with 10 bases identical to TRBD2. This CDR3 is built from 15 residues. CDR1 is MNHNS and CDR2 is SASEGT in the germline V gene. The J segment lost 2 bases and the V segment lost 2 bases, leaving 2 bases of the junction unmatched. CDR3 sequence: CASSEQRGGQETQYF. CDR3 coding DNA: TGTGCCAGCAGTGAACAGCGGGGGGGGCAAGAGACCCAGTACTTC.

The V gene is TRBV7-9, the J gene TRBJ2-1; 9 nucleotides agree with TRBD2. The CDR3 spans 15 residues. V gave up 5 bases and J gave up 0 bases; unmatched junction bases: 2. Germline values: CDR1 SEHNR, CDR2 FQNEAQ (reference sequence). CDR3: CASSRSGSSYNEQFF. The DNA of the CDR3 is TGTGCCAGCAGCCGTAGCGGGAGCTCCTACAATGAGCAGTTCTTC.

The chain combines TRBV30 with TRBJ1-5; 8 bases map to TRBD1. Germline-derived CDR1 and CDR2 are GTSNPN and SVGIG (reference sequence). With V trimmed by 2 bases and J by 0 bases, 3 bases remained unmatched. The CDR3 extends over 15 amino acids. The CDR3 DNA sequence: TGTGCCTGGAGTCCGGGACAGGTTAGCAATCAGCCCCAGCATTTT. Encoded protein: CAWSPGQVSNQPQHF.

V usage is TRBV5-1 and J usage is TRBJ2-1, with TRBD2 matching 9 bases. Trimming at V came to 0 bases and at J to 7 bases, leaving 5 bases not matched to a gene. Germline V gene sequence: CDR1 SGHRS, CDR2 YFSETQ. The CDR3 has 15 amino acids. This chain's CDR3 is CASSLAVAGVNEQFF. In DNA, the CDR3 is TGCGCCAGCAGCTTGGCGGTAGCGGGAGTTAATGAGCAGTTCTTC.

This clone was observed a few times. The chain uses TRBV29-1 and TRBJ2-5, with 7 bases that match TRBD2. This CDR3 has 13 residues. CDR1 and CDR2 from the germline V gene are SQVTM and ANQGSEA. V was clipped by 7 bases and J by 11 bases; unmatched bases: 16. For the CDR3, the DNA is TGCAGCGCTGGACTAGGGACCCCTGAAGAGCAGTACTTC. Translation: CSAGLGTPEEQYF.